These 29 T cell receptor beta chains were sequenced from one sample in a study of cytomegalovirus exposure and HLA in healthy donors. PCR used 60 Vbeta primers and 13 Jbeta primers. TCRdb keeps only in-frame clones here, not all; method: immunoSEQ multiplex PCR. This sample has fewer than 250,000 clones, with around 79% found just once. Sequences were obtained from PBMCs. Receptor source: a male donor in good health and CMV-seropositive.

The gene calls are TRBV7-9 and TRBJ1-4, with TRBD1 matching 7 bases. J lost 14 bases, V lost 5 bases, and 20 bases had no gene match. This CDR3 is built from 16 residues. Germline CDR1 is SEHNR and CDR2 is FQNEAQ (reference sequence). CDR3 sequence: CASSPVSGTDSFKLFF. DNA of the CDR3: TGTGCCAGCAGCCCAGTCTCCGGGACAGATAGTTTCAAGCTGTTTTTT. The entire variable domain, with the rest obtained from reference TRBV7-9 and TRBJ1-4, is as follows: DTGVSQNPRHKITKRGQNVTFRCDPISEHNRLYWYRQTLGQGPEFLTYFQNEAQLEKSRLLSDRFSAERPKGSFSTLEIQRTEQGDSAMYLCASSPVSGTDSFKLFFGSGTQLSVL.

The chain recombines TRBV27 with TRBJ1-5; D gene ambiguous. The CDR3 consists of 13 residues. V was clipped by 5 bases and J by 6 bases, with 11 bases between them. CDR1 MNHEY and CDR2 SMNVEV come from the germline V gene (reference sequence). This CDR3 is CASSHRGRQPQHF. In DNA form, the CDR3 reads TGTGCCAGCAGTCACCGAGGGCGTCAGCCCCAGCATTTT.

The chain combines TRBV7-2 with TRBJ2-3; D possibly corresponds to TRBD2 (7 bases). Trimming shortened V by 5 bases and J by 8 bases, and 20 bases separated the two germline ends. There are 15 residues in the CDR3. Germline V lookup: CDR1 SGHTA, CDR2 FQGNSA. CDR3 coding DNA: TGTGCCAGCAGCAGGGACTACACCCGAGGGGGTACGCAGTATTTT. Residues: CASSRDYTRGGTQYF.

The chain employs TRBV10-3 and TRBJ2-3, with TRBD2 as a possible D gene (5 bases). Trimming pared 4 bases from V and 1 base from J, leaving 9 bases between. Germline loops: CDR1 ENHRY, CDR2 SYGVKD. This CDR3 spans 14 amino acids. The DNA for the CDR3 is TGTGCCATCAGTGTATGGGGAGGCACAGATACGCAGTATTTT. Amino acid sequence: CAISVWGGTDTQYF.

CDR3: CASSLSGNNEQFF. CDR3 sequence (DNA): TGTGCCAGCAGTCTTAGCGGAAACAATGAGCAGTTCTTC. V gene TRBV6-5 combines with J gene TRBJ2-1, with D possibly matching TRBD2 (6 bases). Germline-derived CDR1 and CDR2 are MNHEY and SVGAGI. The V end lost 5 bases, the J end lost 5 bases, and 10 bases lay between the germline ends. The CDR3 contains 13 residues.

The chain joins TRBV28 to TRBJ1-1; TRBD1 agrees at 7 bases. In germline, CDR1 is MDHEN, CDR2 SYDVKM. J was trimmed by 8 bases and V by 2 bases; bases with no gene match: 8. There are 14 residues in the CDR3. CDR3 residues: CASSLEGAFQEAFF. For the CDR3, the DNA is TGTGCCAGCAGTTTAGAGGGGGCCTTTCAAGAAGCTTTCTTT.

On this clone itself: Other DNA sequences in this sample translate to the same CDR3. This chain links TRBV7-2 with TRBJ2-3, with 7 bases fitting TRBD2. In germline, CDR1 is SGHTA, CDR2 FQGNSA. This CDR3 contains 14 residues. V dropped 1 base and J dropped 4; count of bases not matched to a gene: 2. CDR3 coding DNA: TGTGCCAGCAGCTTAGGACTAGCAGCAGATACGCAGTATTTT. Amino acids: CASSLGLAADTQYF.

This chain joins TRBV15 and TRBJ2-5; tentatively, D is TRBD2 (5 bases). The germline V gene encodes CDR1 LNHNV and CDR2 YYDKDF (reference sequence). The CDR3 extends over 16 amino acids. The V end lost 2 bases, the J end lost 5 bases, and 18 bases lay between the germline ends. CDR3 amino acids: CATSRPMPLRVETQYF. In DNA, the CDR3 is TGTGCCACCAGCAGACCCATGCCCCTGAGGGTTGAGACCCAGTACTTC.

This CDR3 reads CASSIGMSSYNEQFF. CDR3 in DNA: TGTGCCAGCAGCATTGGTATGAGCTCCTACAATGAGCAGTTCTTC. The chain joins TRBV27 to TRBJ2-1; D remains ambiguous. The CDR3 totals 15 residues. V lost 6 bases and J lost 0, with 12 bases in between. CDR1 is MNHEY and CDR2 is SMNVEV in the germline V gene (reference sequence).

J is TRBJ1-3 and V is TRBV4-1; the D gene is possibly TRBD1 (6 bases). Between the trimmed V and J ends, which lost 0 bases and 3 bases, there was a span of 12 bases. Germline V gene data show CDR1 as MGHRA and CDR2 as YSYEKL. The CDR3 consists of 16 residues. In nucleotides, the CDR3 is TGCGCCAGCAGCCAAGAGTCCAGGGGTTATGGAAACACCATATATTTT. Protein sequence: CASSQESRGYGNTIYF.

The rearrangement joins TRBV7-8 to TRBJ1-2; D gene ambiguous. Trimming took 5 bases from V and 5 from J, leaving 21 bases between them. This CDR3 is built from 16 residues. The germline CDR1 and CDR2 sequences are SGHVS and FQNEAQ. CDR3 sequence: CASSHLGYLHQYGYTF. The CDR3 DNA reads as TGTGCCAGCAGCCATTTGGGCTACCTCCACCAATATGGCTACACCTTC.

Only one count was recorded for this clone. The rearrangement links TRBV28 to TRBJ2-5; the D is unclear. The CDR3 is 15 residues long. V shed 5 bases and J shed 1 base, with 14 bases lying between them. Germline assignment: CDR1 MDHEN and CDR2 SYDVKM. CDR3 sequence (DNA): TGTGCCAGCAGTACGGCAGACAACTCCCAAGAGACCCAGTACTTC. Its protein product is CASSTADNSQETQYF. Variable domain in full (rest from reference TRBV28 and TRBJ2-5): DVKVTQSSRYLVKRTGEKVFLECVQDMDHENMFWYRQDPGLGLRLIYFSYDVKMKEKGDIPEGYSVSREKKERFSLILESASTNQTSMYLCASSTADNSQETQYFGPGTRLLVL.

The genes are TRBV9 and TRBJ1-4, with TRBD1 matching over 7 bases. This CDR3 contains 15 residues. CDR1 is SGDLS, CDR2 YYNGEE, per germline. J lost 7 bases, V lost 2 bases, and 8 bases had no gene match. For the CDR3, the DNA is TGTGCCAGCAGCGTTAACAGGGGTGTGAGTGAAAAACTGTTTTTT. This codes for CASSVNRGVSEKLFF.

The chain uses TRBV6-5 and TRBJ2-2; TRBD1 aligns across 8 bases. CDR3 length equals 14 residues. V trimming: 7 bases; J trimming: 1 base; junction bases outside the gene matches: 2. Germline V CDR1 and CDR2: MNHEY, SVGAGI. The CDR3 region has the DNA TGTGCCAGCATTGGACAGGGGAACACCGGGGAGCTGTTTTTT. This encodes CASIGQGNTGELFF.

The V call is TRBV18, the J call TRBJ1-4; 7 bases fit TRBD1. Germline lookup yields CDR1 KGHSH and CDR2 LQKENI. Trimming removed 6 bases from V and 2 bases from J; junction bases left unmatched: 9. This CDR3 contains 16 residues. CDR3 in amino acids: CASSRQGGGTNEKLFF. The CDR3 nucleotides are TGTGCCAGCTCCAGACAGGGTGGAGGGACTAATGAAAAACTGTTTTTT.

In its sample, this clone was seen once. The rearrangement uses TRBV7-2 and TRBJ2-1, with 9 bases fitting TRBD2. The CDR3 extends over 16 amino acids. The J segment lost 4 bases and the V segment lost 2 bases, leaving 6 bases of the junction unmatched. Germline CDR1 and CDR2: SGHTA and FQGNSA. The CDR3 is CASSLYIAGGYNEQFF. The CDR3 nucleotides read TGTGCCAGCAGCTTATACATCGCGGGAGGGTACAATGAGCAGTTCTTC.

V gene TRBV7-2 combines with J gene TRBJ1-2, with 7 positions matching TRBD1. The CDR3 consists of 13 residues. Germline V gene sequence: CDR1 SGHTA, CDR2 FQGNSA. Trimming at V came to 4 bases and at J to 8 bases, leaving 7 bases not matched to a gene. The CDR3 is CASSSLQGIGYTF. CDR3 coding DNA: TGTGCCAGCAGCTCCTTACAGGGGATCGGCTACACCTTC.

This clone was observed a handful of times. For the CDR3, the DNA is TGTGCCAGCAGCCAGGGTGGCAATCAGCCCCAGCATTTT. It codes for CASSQGGNQPQHF. The chain couples TRBV5-6 to TRBJ1-5; the D gene is possibly TRBD1 (5 bases). This CDR3 has 13 residues. Germline V lookup: CDR1 SGHDT, CDR2 YYEEEE. With 4 bases removed from V and 2 bases from J, the gap between germline ends came to 7 bases.

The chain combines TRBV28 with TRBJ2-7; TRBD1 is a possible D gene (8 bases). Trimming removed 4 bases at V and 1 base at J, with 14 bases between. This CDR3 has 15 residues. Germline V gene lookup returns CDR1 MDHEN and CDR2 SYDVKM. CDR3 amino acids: CASSSQGEGSYEQYF. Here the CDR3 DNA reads TGTGCCAGCAGTTCACAGGGGGAGGGATCCTACGAGCAGTACTTC.

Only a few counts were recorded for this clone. The CDR3 spells CASSLNRGDEQYF. The CDR3 DNA follows: TGCGCCAGCAGCCTGAACAGGGGAGACGAGCAGTACTTC. The gene calls are TRBV5-1 and TRBJ2-5; 7 bases map to TRBD1. The J call may be mistaken, given a closer DNA end match to TRBJ2-7. CDR1 and CDR2 (germline): SGHRS, YFSETQ. This CDR3 is built from 13 residues.

CDR3 sequence (DNA): TGTGCCAGCAGTTACTCGTTATCCGGGGAGACCCAGTACTTC. Its protein is CASSYSLSGETQYF. This chain links TRBV6-5 with TRBJ2-5; D is uncertain. In germline, CDR1 is MNHEY, CDR2 SVGAGI. Between the trimmed V and J ends, which lost 0 bases and 5 bases, there was a span of 10 bases. CDR3 length: 14 residues.

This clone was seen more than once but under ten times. The CDR3 DNA reads TGTGCCAGCAGCCCCGACCCGACTAGCGGGGGATACAATGAGCAGTTCTTC. Its translation: CASSPDPTSGGYNEQFF. This chain connects TRBV9 to TRBJ2-1; 12 bases map to TRBD2. Germline loops: CDR1 SGDLS, CDR2 YYNGEE. V was pared by 4 bases and J by 4 bases, with 9 bases of the junction left unmatched. The CDR3 sequence is 17 residues long.

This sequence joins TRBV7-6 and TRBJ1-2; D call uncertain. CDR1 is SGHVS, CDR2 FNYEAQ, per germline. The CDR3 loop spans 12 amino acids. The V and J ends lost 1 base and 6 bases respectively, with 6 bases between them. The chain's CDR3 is CASSLDRNGYTF. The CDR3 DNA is TGTGCCAGCAGCTTAGACAGAAATGGCTACACCTTC.

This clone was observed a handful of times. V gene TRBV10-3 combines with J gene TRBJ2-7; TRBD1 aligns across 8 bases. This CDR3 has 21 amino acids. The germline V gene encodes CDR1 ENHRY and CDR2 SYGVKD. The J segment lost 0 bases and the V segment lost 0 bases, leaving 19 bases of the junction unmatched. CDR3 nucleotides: TGTGCCATCAGTGAGTCGGTTTGGCCACTCCCCAGGGGGCCCAGCTCCTACGAGCAGTACTTC. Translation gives CAISESVWPLPRGPSSYEQYF.

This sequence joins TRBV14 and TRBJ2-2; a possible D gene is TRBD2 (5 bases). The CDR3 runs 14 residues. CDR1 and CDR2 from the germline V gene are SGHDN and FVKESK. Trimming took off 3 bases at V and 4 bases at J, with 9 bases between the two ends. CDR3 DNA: TGTGCCAGCAGCCAGACGGGGTCCACCGGGGAGCTGTTTTTT. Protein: CASSQTGSTGELFF.

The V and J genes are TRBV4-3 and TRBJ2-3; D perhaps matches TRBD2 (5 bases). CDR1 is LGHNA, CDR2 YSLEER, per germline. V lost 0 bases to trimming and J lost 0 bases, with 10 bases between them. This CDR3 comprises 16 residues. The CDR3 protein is CASSQEAASSTDTQYF. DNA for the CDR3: TGCGCCAGCAGCCAAGAAGCGGCCTCTAGCACAGATACGCAGTATTTT.

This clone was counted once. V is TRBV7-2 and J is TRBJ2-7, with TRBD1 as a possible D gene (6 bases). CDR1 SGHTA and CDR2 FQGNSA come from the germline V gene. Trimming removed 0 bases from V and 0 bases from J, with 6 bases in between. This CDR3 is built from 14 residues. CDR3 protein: CASSLARGSYEQYF. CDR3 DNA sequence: TGTGCCAGCAGCTTAGCCAGGGGCTCCTACGAGCAGTACTTC.

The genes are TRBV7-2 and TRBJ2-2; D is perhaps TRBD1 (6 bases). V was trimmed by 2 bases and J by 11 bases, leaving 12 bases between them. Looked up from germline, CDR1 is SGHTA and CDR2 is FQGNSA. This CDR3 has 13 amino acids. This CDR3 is CASSLRLQGELFF. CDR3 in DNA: TGTGCCAGCAGCTTAAGGTTACAGGGAGAGCTGTTTTTT.

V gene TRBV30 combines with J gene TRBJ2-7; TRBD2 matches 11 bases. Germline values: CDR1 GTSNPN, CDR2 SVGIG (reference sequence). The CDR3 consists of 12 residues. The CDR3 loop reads CSSGRSSYEQYF. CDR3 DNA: TGTTCTAGCGGGAGGTCCTCCTACGAGCAGTACTTC. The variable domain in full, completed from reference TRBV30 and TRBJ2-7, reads SQTIHQWPATLVQPVGSPLSLECTVEGTSNPNLYWYRQAAGRGLQLLFYSVGIGQISSEVPQNLSASRPQDRQFILSSKKLLLSDSGFYLCSSGRSSYEQYFGPGTRLTVT.